A single T cell receptor beta chain is shown here with its context. This clonotype was detected many times. No cognate antigen has been identified for it. Base qualities are not provided; no much larger clone lies one nucleotide away. Including the terminal cysteine and phenylalanine, the CDR3 comprises 16 residues. The DNA shown is the 48-base CDR3, in frame from base 1. At the junction V is shortened by 0 bases and J by 5 bases, with 20 bases in between. CDR1 and CDR2, looked up from the germline V gene (reference sequence), are DFQATT and SNEGSKA. This entry comes from a study of post-analysis software for immune sequencing data (dated by TCRdb to about 2015). Background for the entire study: Relapsing-remitting, secondary progressive and progressive-relapsing multiple sclerosis were recorded as disease courses, and subtype annotation was lacking for some patients. Patient repertoires were compared against around 10 previously published healthy control repertoires from donors aged 6 to 25 years. A subset of samples was prepared in parallel using single-end sample barcoding, then pooled and co-amplified after Illumina adapter ligation.

What the authors observed across the whole study: Significantly higher frequencies in patients than in controls were found for roughly 5 TRBV segments, including TRBV5-6, TRBV5-1 and TRBV20-1. Significantly lower normalized Chao1 diversity was found in multiple sclerosis patients than in controls, suggesting substantial peripheral T-cell clonal expansion. The control group was slightly older than the multiple sclerosis patient group. Direct clustering with F measure revealed strong co-clustering of samples prepared in the same batch, which led to a batch-effect correction.

TCR beta repertoires were profiled from peripheral blood of about a dozen young patients with multiple sclerosis to demonstrate the VDJtools post-analysis software. The multiple sclerosis patients were children and adolescents ranging in age from 6 to 15 years. The method was PCR. Sequencing relied on an Illumina HiSeq 2500. To reduce PCR and sequencing biases, unique molecular identifiers were incorporated into the TCR beta cDNA libraries. Every 1 to 10 million input T cells yielded 500,000 or so cDNA molecules, meaning each molecule approximated one T cell. Patient libraries were prepared and sequenced with the same protocol used for the earlier healthy control dataset. Samples belonging to the same batch were prepared together, multiplexed and sequenced on a shared HiSeq lane. The source study handled its data this way. Raw barcoded reads were processed with MIGEC, discarding single-read molecular identifier groups before consensus assembly and CDR3 extraction. Clonotype tables were post-analysed with VDJtools, normalizing diversity by down-sampling all datasets to the smallest sample size. In repertoire overlap clustering, CDR3 amino acid sequences, but not nucleotide sequences, were matched to correct batch-related cross-sample contamination. TCRdb passed the public sequencing reads through fastp at Q25 and MiXCR, retaining productive beta sequences. Each entry is one CDR3 protein sequence, shown with its most common DNA and genes. What appears here as the V and J calls and clone size reflects TCRdb's work, not the paper's. Present in this sample are about 200,000 distinct CDR3 sequences, 29% of which were seen just once. Roughly 3.4% of the sample is in the top ten clones.

The source of this sequence is a girl younger than 18 with multiple sclerosis. Recombination joined TRBV20-1 with TRBJ2-7; TRBD2 could be the D gene, as 5 bases match. The specimen sequenced was blood. For the CDR3, the sequence is CSARDSHGRRVDEQYF. The sequenced DNA is TGCAGTGCTAGAGATAGTCACGGGCGGCGGGTAGACGAGCAGTACTTC.